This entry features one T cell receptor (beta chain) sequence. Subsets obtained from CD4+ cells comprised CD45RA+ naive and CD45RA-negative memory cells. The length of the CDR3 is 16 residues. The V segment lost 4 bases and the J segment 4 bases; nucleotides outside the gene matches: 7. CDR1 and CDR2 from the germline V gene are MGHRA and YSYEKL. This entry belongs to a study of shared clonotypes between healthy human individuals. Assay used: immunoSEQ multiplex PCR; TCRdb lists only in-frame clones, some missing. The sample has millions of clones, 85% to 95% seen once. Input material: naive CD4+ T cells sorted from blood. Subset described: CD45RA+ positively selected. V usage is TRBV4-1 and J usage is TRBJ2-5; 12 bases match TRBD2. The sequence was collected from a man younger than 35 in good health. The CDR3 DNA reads TGCGCCAGCAGCCCAGGGGGACTAGCGGGTAGAGAGACCCAGTACTTC. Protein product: CASSPGGLAGRETQYF.